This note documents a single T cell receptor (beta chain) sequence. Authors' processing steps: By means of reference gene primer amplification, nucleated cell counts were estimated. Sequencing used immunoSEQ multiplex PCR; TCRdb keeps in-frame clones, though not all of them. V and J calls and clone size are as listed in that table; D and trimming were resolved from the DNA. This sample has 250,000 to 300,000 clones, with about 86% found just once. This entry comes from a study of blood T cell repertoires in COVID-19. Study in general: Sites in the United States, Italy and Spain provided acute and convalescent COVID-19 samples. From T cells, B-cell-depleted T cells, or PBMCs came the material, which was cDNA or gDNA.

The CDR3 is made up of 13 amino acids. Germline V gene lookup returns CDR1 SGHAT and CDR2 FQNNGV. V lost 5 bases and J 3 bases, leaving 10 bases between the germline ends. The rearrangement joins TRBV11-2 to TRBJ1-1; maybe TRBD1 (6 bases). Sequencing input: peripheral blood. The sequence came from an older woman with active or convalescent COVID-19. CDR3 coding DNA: TGTGCCAGCAGCGTACAGGGATACACTGAAGCTTTCTTT. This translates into CASSVQGYTEAFF.